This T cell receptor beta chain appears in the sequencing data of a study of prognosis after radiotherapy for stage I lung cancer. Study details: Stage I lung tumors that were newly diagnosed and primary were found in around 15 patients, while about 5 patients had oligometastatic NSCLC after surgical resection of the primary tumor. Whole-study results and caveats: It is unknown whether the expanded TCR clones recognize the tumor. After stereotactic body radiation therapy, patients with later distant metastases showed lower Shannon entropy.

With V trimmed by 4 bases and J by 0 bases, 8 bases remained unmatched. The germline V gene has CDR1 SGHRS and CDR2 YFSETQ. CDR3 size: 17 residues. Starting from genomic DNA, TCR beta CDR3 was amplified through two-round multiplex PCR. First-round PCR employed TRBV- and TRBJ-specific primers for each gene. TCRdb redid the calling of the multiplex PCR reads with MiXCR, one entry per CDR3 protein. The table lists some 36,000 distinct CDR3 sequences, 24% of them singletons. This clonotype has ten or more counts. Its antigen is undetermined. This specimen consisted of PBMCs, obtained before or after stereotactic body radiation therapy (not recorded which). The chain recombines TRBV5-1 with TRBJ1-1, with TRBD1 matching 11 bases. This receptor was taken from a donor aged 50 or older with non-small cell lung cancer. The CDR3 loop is CASSRTGGRAMNTEAFF. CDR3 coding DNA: TGCGCCAGCAGCAGGACAGGGGGCCGGGCAATGAACACTGAAGCTTTCTTT.